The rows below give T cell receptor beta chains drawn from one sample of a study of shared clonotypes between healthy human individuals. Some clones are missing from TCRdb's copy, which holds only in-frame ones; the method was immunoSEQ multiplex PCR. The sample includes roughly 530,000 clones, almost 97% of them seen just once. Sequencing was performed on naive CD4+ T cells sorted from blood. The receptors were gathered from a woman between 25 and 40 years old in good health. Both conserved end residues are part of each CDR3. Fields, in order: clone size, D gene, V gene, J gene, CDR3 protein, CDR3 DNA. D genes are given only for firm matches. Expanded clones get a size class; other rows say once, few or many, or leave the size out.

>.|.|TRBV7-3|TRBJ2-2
CASSPTPGVGELFF
TGTGCCAGCAGCCCCACCCCCGGTGTCGGGGAGCTGTTTTTT
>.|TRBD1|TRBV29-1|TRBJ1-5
CSVVGTGDQPQHF
TGCAGCGTTGTCGGTACAGGGGATCAGCCCCAGCATTTT
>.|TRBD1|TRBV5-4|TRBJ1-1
CASSFGPTGLDTEAFF
TGTGCCAGCAGCTTTGGCCCGACAGGGCTAGACACTGAAGCTTTCTTT
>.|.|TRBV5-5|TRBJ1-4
CASSPRPHATNEKLFF
TGTGCCAGCAGCCCTCGGCCCCACGCAACTAATGAAAAACTGTTTTTT
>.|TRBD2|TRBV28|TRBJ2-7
CASSTGGGGPNEQYF
TGTGCCAGCAGTACTGGGGGGGGAGGGCCCAACGAGCAGTACTTC
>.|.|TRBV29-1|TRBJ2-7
CSVLSTLYPYEQYF
TGCAGCGTTTTATCGACACTGTACCCCTACGAGCAGTACTTC
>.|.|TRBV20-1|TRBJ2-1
CSAREEELQFF
TGCAGTGCTAGAGAGGAGGAACTACAGTTCTTC
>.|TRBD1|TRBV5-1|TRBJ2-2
CASSFSPETGGTGELFF
TGCGCCAGCAGCTTCTCCCCTGAGACAGGGGGAACCGGGGAGCTGTTTTTT
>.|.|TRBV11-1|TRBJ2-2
CASSSYSGTLNTGELFF
TGTGCCAGCAGCTCATATTCCGGGACTCTGAACACCGGGGAGCTGTTTTTT
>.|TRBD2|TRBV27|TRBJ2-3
CASSTFAGGVVGQEDTQYF
TGTGCCAGCAGTACTTTCGCGGGAGGAGTCGTGGGTCAGGAAGATACGCAGTATTTT
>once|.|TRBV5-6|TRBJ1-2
CASSVLGTGTNYGYTF
TGTGCCAGCAGCGTCCTAGGGACGGGCACTAACTATGGCTACACCTTC
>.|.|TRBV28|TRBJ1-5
CASSFGGGFRDQPQHF
TGTGCCAGCAGTTTCGGAGGGGGTTTTAGGGATCAGCCCCAGCATTTT
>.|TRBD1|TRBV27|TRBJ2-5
CASTASGQVSSNWYF
TGTGCCAGCACCGCATCCGGACAGGTCTCATCGAATTGGTACTTC
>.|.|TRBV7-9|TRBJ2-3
CASSPLHSTDTQYF
TGTGCCAGCAGCCCGCTCCATAGCACAGATACGCAGTATTTT
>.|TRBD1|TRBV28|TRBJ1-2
CASTSAGSGGTAQYGYTF
TGTGCCAGCACCAGCGCGGGCTCAGGGGGGACAGCTCAATATGGCTACACCTTC
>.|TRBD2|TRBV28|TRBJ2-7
CASSPGTSLYEQYF
TGTGCCAGCAGCCCCGGGACTAGTCTCTACGAGCAGTACTTC
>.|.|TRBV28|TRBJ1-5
CASRSGSLVLGQPQHF
TGTGCCAGCAGGTCAGGGTCCTTGGTTCTGGGGCAGCCCCAGCATTTT
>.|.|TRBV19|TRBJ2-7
CASSKVWGEYEQYF
TGTGCCAGTTCTAAAGTGTGGGGGGAGTACGAGCAGTACTTC
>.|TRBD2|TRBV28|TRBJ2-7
CASSLHSGALYEQYF
TGTGCCAGCAGTTTACATAGCGGGGCCCTCTACGAGCAGTACTTC
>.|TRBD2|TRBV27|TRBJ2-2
CASSRRLAANTGELFF
TGTGCCAGCAGCCGGAGACTAGCGGCGAACACCGGGGAGCTGTTTTTT
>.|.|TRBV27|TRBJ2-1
CASSLSIGDEQFF
TGTGCCAGCAGTTTATCGATTGGCGATGAGCAGTTCTTC
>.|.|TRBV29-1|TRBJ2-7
CSVILGAVIYEQYF
TGCAGCGTCATCTTGGGGGCAGTCATCTACGAGCAGTACTTC
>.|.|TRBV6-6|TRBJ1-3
CASSERENTIYF
TGTGCCAGCAGTGAGCGCGAAAACACCATATATTTT
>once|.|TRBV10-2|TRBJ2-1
CASSYRGASYNEQFF
TGCGCCAGCAGCTATAGGGGGGCCTCCTACAATGAGCAGTTCTTC
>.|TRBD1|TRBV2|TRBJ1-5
CASRGGPGQGQPQHF
TGTGCCAGCAGAGGGGGACCGGGACAGGGCCAGCCCCAGCATTTT
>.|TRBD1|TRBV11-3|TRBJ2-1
CASSLYGDSSYNEQFF
TGTGCCAGCAGCTTGTACGGGGACAGCTCCTACAATGAGCAGTTCTTC
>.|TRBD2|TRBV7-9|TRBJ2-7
CASSLVPRWGRVSYEQYF
TGTGCCAGCAGCTTAGTTCCCCGTTGGGGGAGGGTTTCCTACGAGCAGTACTTC
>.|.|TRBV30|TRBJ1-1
CAWRLVNTEAFF
TGTGCCTGGAGACTAGTAAACACTGAAGCTTTCTTT
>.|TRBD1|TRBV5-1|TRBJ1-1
CASSTGGRQGAFF
TGCGCCAGCAGCACAGGGGGCCGTCAGGGCGCTTTCTTT
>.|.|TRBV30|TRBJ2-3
CAWSPAYTDTQYF
TGTGCCTGGAGCCCCGCCTACACAGATACGCAGTATTTT
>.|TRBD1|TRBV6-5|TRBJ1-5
CASSPDRGNQPQHF
TGTGCCAGCAGCCCCGACAGGGGCAATCAGCCCCAGCATTTT